The clone carrying this T cell receptor (beta chain) was observed many times. Its antigen remains unknown. Each single cDNA molecule received a unique molecular identifier. TCRdb re-analysed the 5' RACE reads in MiXCR, keeping a single row per CDR3 protein. Of tens of thousands of distinct CDR3 sequences listed, 7% to 10% are singletons. These data belong to a study of early T cells in non-severe SARS-CoV-2 infection. About the study: Chains were not paired, and sequencing was done on bulk RNA from unsorted whole blood.

Overall study results and limits: Matching with VDJdb favored anti-spike CD8 responses (missing private and CD4 specificities).

This CDR3 is built from 14 residues. From germline, CDR1 is KGHSH and CDR2 LQKENI. V was trimmed by 4 bases and J by 3 bases, leaving 12 bases between them. The TCR originated in an adult who was a healthcare worker with PCR-confirmed SARS-CoV-2 infection or an uninfected control (not recorded which). Sequencing was carried out using whole blood. The chain joins TRBV18 to TRBJ1-1; TRBD1 might be the D (6 bases). The CDR3 region has the DNA TGTGCCAGCTCACTTCAAGGGGGTCACACTGAAGCTTTCTTT. It is translated as CASSLQGGHTEAFF.